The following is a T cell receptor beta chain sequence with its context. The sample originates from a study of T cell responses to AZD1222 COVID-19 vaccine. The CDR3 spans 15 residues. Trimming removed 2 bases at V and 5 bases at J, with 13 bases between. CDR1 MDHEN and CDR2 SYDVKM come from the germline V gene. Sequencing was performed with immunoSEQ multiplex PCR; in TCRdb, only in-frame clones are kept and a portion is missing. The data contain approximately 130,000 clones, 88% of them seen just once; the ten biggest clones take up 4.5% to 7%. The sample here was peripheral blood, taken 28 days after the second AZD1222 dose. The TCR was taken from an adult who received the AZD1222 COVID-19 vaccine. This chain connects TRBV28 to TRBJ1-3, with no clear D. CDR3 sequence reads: CASSLHEPGRNTIYF. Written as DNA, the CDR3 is TGTGCCAGCAGTTTACACGAACCGGGGAGAAACACCATATATTTT.